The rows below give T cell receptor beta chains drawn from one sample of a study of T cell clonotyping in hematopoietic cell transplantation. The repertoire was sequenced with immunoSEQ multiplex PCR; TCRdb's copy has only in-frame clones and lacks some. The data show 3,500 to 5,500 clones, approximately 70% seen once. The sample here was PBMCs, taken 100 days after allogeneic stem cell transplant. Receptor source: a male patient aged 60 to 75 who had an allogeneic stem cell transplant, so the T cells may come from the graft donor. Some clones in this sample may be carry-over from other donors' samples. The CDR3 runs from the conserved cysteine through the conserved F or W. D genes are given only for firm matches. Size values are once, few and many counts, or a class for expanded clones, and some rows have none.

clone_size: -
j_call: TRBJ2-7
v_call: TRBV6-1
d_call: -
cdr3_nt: TGTGCCAGCAGTGACATGTGGGGGGCAGCCTACGAGCAGTACTTC
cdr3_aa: CASSDMWGAAYEQYF

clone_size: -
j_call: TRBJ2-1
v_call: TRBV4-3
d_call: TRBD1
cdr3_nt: TGCGCCAGCAGCGGACAGGGTGATGAGCAGTTCTTC
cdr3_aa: CASSGQGDEQFF

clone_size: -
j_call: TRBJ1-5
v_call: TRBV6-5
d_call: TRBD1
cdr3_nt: TGTGCCAGCAGTTACACACAGGGGAGCAATCAGCCCCAGCATTTT
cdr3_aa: CASSYTQGSNQPQHF

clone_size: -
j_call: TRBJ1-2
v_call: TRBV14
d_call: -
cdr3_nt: TGTGCCAGCAGCCAAGGATCGCCCCTGAGCGGCTATGGCTACACCTTC
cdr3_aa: CASSQGSPLSGYGYTF

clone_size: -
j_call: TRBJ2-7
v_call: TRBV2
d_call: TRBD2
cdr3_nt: TGTGCCAGCACCTCAGGTGGGACTAGGGGGTACGAGCAGTACTTC
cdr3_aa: CASTSGGTRGYEQYF

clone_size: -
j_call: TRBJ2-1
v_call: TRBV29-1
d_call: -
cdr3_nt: TGCAGCGTTGACAGGGACACGGGGAATGAGCAGTTCTTC
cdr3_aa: CSVDRDTGNEQFF

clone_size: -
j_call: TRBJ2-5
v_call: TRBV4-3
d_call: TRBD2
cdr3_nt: TGCGCCAGCAGCCCCACGGGGACTACAACTGGGGAGACCCAGTACTTC
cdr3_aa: CASSPTGTTTGETQYF

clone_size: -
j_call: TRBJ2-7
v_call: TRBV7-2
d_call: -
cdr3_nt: TGTGCCAGCAGCTTAGGCCTGTCGAACGTAGAGCAGTACTTC
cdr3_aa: CASSLGLSNVEQYF

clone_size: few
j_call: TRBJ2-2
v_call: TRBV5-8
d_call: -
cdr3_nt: TGTGCCAGCAGCTTGGTTTTAACAGGGCTGAACACCGGGGAGCTGTTTTTT
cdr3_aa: CASSLVLTGLNTGELFF

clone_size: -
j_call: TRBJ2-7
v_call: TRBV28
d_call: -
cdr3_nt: TGTGCCAGCTTTGGGGGGACGAGCTCCTACGAGCAGTACTTC
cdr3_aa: CASFGGTSSYEQYF